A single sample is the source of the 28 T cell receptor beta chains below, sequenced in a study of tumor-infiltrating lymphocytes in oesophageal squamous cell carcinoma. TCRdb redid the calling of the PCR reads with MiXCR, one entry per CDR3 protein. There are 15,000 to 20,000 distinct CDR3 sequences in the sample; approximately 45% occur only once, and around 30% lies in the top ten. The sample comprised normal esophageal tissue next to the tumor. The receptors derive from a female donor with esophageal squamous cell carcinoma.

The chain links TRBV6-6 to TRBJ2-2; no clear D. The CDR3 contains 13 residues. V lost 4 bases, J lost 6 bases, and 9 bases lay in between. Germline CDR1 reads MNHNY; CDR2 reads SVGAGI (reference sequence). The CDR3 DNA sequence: TGTGCCAGCAGTTCCCCCCGAGCCGGGGAGCTGTTTTTT. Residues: CASSSPRAGELFF.

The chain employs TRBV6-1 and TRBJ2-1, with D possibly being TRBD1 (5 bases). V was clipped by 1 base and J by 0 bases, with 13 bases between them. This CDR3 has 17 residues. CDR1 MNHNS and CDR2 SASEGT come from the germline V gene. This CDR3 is CASSEENFDSSYNEQFF. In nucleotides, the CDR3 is TGTGCCAGCAGTGAAGAAAATTTCGACAGCTCCTACAATGAGCAGTTCTTC.

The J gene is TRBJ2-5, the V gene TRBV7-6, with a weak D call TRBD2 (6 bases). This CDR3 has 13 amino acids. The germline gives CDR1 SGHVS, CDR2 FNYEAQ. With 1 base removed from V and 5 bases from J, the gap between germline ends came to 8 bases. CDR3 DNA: TGTGCCAGCAGCTTAGGAGGGAGGGAGACCCAGTACTTC. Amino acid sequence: CASSLGGRETQYF.

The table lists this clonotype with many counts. CDR3 sequence reads: CASSSGLGRDGELFF. The CDR3, as DNA: TGTGCCAGCAGCTCTGGGCTTGGGCGAGACGGGGAGCTGTTTTTT. This sequence joins TRBV5-4 and TRBJ2-2; D is ambiguous. The CDR3 is made up of 15 amino acids. Germline values: CDR1 SGHNT, CDR2 YYREEE (reference sequence). Trimming cost V 3 bases and J 7 bases, with 16 bases left between them.

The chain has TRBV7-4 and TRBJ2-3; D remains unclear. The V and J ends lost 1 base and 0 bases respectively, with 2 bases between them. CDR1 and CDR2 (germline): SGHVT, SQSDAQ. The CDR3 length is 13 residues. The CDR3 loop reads CASSLGSTDTQYF. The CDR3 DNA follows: TGTGCCAGCAGCTTAGGGAGCACAGATACGCAGTATTTT. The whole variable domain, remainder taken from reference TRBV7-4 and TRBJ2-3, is GAGVSQSPRYKVAKRGRDVALRCDSISGHVTLYWYRQTLGQGSEVLTYSQSDAQRDKSGRPSGRFSAERPERSVSTLKIQRTEQGDSAVYLCASSLGSTDTQYFGPGTRLTVL.

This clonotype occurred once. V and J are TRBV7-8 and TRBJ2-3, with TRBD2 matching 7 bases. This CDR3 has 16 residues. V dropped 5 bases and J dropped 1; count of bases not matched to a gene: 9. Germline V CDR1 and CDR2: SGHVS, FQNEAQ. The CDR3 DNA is TGTGCCAGCAGCCAATCTTGGGGGGGGGGCACAGATACGCAGTATTTT. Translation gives CASSQSWGGGTDTQYF.

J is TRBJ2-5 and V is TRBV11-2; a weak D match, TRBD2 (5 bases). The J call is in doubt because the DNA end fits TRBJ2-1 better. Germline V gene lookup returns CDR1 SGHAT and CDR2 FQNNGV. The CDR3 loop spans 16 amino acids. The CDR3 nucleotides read TGTGCCAGCAGCTCCAATACCGGGGTTAGCTCCTACGAGCAGTTCTTC. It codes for CASSSNTGVSSYEQFF.

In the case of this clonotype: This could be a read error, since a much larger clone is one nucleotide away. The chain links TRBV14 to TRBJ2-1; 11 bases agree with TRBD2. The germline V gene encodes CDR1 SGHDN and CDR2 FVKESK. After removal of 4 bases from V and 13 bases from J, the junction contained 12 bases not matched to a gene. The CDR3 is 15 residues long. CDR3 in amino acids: CASSLRLAGSNIQFF. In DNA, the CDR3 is TGTGCCAGCAGCCTCCGACTAGCGGGAAGCAACATTCAGTTCTTC.

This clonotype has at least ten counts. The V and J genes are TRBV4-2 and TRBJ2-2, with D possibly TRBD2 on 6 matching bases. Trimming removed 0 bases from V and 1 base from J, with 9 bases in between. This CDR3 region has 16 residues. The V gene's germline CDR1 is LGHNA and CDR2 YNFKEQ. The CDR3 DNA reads TGTGCCAGCAGCCAAGATACGGGGGTGAACACCGGGGAGCTGTTTTTT. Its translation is CASSQDTGVNTGELFF.

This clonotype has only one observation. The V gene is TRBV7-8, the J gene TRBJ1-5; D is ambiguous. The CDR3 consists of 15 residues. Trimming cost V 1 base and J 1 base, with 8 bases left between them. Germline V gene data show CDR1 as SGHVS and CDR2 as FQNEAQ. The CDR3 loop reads CASSLEGGSNQPQHF. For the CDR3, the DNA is TGTGCCAGCAGCTTAGAAGGAGGGAGCAATCAGCCCCAGCATTTT.

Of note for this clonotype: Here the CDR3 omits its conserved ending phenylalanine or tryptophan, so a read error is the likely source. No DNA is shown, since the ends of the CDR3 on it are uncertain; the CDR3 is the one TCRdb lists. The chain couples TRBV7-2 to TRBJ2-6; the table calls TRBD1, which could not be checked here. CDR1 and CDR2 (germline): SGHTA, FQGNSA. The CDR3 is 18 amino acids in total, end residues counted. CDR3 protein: CASSPDRAEAKNIQYFGA.

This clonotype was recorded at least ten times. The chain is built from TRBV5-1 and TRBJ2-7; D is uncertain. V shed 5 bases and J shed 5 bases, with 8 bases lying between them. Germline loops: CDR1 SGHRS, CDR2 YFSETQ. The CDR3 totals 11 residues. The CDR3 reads CASRHADEQYF. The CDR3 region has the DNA TGCGCCAGCAGACACGCCGACGAGCAGTACTTC. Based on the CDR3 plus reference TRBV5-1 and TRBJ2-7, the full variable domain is KAGVTQTPRYLIKTRGQQVTLSCSPISGHRSVSWYQQTPGQGLQFLFEYFSETQRNKGNFPGRFSGRQFSNSRSEMNVSTLELGDSALYLCASRHADEQYFGPGTRLTVT.

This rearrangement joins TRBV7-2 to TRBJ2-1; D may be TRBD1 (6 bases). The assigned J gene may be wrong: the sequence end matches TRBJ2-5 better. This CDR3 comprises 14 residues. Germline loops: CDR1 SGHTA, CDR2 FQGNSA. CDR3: CASSPGQFQETQYF. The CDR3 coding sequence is TGTGCCAGCAGCCCCGGACAGTTCCAAGAGACCCAGTACTTC.

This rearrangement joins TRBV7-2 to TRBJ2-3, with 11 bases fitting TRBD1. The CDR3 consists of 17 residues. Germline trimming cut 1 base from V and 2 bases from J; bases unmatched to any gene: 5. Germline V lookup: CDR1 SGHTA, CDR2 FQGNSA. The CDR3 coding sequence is TGTGCCAGCAGCTTAGTTGGGACAGGGGGTTTCACAGATACGCAGTATTTT. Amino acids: CASSLVGTGGFTDTQYF.

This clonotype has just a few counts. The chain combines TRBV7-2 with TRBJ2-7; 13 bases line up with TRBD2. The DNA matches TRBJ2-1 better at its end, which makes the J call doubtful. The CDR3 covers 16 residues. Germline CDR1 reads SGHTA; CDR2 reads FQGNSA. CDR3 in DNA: TGTGCCAGCAGGGCTACTAGCGGGGGGGCTTACAATGAGCAGTTCTTC. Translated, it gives CASRATSGGAYNEQFF.

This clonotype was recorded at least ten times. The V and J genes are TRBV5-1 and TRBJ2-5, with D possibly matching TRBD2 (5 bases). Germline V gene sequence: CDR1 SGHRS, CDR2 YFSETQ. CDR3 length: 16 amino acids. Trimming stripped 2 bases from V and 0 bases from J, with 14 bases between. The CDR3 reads CASSFGLAVYQETQYF. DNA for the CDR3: TGCGCCAGCAGCTTTGGACTCGCCGTGTACCAAGAGACCCAGTACTTC.

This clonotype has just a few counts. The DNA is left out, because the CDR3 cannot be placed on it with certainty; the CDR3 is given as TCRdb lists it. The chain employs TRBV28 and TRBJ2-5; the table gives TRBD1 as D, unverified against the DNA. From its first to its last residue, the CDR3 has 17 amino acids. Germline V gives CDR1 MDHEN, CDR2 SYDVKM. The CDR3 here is CASRPYGLRVRGLHLRF.

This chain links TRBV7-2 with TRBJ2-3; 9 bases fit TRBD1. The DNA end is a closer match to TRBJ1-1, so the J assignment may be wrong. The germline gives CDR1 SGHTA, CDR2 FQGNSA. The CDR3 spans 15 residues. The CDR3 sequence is CASSLTGGMNTEAFF. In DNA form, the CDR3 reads TGTGCCAGCAGCTTAACAGGGGGCATGAACACTGAAGCTTTCTTT.

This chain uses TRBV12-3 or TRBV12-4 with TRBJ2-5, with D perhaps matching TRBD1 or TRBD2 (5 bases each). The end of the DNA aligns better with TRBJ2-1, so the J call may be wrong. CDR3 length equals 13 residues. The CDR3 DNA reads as TGTGCCAGCAGTTACAGGACTGGTGATGAGCAGTTCTTC. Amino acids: CASSYRTGDEQFF.

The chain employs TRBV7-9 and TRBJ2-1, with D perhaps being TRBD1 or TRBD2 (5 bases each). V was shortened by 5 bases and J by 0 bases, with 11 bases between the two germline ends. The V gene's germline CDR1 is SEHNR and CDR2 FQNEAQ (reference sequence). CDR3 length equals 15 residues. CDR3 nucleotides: TGTGCCAGCAGCAGGGACCAAAGCTCCTACAATGAGCAGTTCTTC. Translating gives CASSRDQSSYNEQFF.

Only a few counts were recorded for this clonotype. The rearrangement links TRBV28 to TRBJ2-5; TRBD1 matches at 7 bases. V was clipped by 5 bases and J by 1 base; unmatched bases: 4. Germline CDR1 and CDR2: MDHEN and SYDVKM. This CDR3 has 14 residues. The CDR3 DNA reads TGTGCCAGCAGTCTCGACAGGGTCCAAGAGACCCAGTACTTC. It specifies CASSLDRVQETQYF.

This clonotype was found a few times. The CDR3 sequence: CATSRRGSGLALDEQFF. The DNA of the CDR3 is TGTGCCACCAGCAGAAGGGGCTCGGGACTAGCGCTCGATGAGCAGTTCTTC. J is TRBJ2-1 and V is TRBV15; the match to TRBD2 covers 10 bases. CDR1 is LNHNV, CDR2 YYDKDF, per germline (reference sequence). Losses at the gene ends were 2 bases for V and 8 bases for J; bases not matched to a gene: 12. The CDR3 is made up of 17 amino acids.

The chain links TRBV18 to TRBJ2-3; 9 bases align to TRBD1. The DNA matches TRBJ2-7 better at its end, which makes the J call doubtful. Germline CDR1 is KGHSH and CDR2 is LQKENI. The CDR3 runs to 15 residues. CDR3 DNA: TGTGCCAGCTCACTCGTGGGACAGGGAGACTACGAGCAGTACTTC. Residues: CASSLVGQGDYEQYF.

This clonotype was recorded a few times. CDR3 bases: TGTGCCAGCAGCCCACTAGCGGGGGGGATGAGCACAGATACGCAGTATTTT. It codes for CASSPLAGGMSTDTQYF. The rearrangement links TRBV7-6 to TRBJ2-3, with TRBD2 matching 13 bases. Germline CDR1 SGHVS, CDR2 FNYEAQ. After removal of 5 bases from V and 0 bases from J, the junction contained 5 bases not matched to a gene. The CDR3 is 17 amino acids. Full variable domain (missing parts from reference TRBV7-6 and TRBJ2-3): GAGVSQSPRYKVTKRGQDVALRCDPISGHVSLYWYRQALGQGPEFLTYFNYEAQQDKSGLPNDRFSAERPEGSISTLTIQRTEQRDSAMYRCASSPLAGGMSTDTQYFGPGTRLTVL.

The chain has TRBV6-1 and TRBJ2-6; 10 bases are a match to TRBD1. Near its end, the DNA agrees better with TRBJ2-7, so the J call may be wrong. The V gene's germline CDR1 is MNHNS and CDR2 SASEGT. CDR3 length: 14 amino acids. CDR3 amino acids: CASKTGGDDYEQYF. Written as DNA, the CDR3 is TGTGCCAGCAAGACAGGGGGCGATGACTACGAGCAGTACTTC.

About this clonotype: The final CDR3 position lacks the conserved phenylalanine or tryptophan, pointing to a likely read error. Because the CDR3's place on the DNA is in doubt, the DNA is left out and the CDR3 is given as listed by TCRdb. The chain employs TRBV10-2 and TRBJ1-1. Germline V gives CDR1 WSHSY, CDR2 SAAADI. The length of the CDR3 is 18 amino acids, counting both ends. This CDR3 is CASSGRERDCTMSSSSGQ.

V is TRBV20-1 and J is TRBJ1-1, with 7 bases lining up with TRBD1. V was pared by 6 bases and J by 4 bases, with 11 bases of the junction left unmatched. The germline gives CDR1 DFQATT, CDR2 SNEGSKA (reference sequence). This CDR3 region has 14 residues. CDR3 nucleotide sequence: TGCAGTGCCACTAAAGGGGGCCGCGGCACTGAAGCTTTCTTT. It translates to CSATKGGRGTEAFF.

CDR3 bases: TGTGCCAGCAGCTTACCAGGGTCGAGCTCCTATAATTCACCCCTCCACTTT. Its translation is CASSLPGSSSYNSPLHF. The chain combines TRBV7-3 with TRBJ1-6; D perhaps matches TRBD1 (5 bases). Trimming removed 2 bases at V and 0 bases at J, with 11 bases between. The germline V gene has CDR1 SGHTA and CDR2 FQGTGA. The CDR3 is 17 residues long.